These 15 T cell receptor beta chains were all obtained from the same sample, sequenced in a study of CD8+ T cells in alopecia areata. Sample treatment: oral pan-JAK inhibitor, 5-10 mg twice daily. Sequencing templates came from extracted RNA that was reverse transcribed into cDNA. Clones were read by immunoSEQ multiplex PCR, and TCRdb kept only the in-frame ones, dropping some. This repertoire shows 100,000 to 130,000 clones, around 83% found once; its top ten account for under 25%. The specimen comprised CD8+ T cells sorted from blood, sampled at week 24, from a patient treated with tofacitinib. The receptors were sampled from a human donor with alopecia areata.

The rearrangement joins TRBV29-1 to TRBJ2-3, with 11 bases lining up with TRBD2. J was trimmed by 4 bases and V by 3 bases; bases with no gene match: 9. Germline-derived CDR1 and CDR2 are SQVTM and ANQGSEA. This CDR3 is 16 amino acids long. CDR3 protein: CSVETSGIHPADTQYF. CDR3 DNA: TGCAGCGTTGAGACTAGCGGGATTCACCCCGCAGATACGCAGTATTTT.

This clone was picked up one time. The V gene is TRBV7-6, the J gene TRBJ2-7, with D maybe TRBD2 (6 bases). In germline, CDR1 is SGHVS, CDR2 FNYEAQ. The CDR3 consists of 15 residues. With 5 bases removed from V and 6 bases from J, the gap between germline ends came to 20 bases. Written as DNA, the CDR3 is TGTGCCAGCAGCCCCGCCCCAGGGAGGCTCTTCGAGCAGTACTTC. It codes for CASSPAPGRLFEQYF.

This chain links TRBV2 with TRBJ1-1, with D possibly being TRBD1 (5 bases). The CDR3 sequence is 14 residues long. V dropped 7 bases and J dropped 1 base, with 13 bases sitting between them. Germline assignment: CDR1 SNHLY and CDR2 FYNNEI. CDR3 region: CASIGEDGNTEAFF. DNA for the CDR3: TGTGCCAGCATAGGGGAGGACGGGAACACTGAAGCTTTCTTT.

This chain links TRBV27 with TRBJ2-3; tentatively, D is TRBD2 (6 bases). This CDR3 contains 16 residues. Trimming stripped 5 bases from V and 4 bases from J, with 19 bases between. Per the germline V gene, CDR1 is MNHEY and CDR2 is SMNVEV (reference sequence). Here the CDR3 reads CASSPREEWGSDTQYF. CDR3 bases: TGTGCCAGCAGTCCTAGGGAGGAGTGGGGGTCAGATACGCAGTATTTT.

The chain has TRBV11-2 and TRBJ1-2; D remains unclear. The CDR3 is 13 residues long. The ends were cut back, 3 bases at V and 4 bases at J, with 9 bases in the middle. Per the germline V gene, CDR1 is SGHAT and CDR2 is FQNNGV. The CDR3 protein is CASSFMSGYGYTF. The CDR3 DNA is TGTGCCAGCAGCTTCATGTCGGGCTATGGCTACACCTTC.

The chain employs TRBV4-1 and TRBJ1-1, with D unclear. The CDR3 length is 18 residues. Germline CDR1 is MGHRA and CDR2 is YSYEKL. V lost 0 bases and J 0 bases, leaving 17 bases between the germline ends. CDR3 loop: CASSQDSEQWDVNTEAFF. The CDR3 bases are TGCGCCAGCAGCCAAGATAGCGAGCAGTGGGATGTGAACACTGAAGCTTTCTTT.

This sequence joins TRBV23-1 and TRBJ2-2, with D perhaps TRBD1 (6 bases). TRBV23-1 falls under the ORF class, with uncertain function. The CDR3 covers 17 residues. Deletions cut 2 bases from V and 4 bases from J, with 17 bases between. CDR3 amino acids: CASSQERGHPSTGELFF. For the CDR3, the DNA is TGCGCCAGCAGTCAAGAACGGGGACATCCGAGCACCGGGGAGCTGTTTTTT.

The chain is built from TRBV5-4 and TRBJ2-3; 10 bases agree with TRBD2. Germline-derived CDR1 and CDR2 are SGHNT and YYREEE (reference sequence). The J segment lost 6 bases and the V segment lost 5 bases, leaving 3 bases of the junction unmatched. CDR3 length equals 13 residues. The CDR3 region has the DNA TGTGCCAGCAGTTTTAGCGGGGGGGATACGCAGTATTTT. This sequence encodes CASSFSGGDTQYF.

This sequence joins TRBV19 and TRBJ1-2, with 8 bases aligning to TRBD1. The germline gives CDR1 LNHDA, CDR2 SQIVND (reference sequence). After removal of 3 bases from V and 3 bases from J, the junction contained 3 bases not matched to a gene. This CDR3 is 14 amino acids long. The CDR3 coding sequence is TGTGCCAGTAGTATCGGACAGGGCGACTATGGCTACACCTTC. Its translation is CASSIGQGDYGYTF. Full variable domain (remainder filled in from reference TRBV19 and TRBJ1-2): DGGITQSPKYLFRKEGQNVTLSCEQNLNHDAMYWYRQDPGQGLRLIYYSQIVNDFQKGDIAEGYSVSREKKESFPLTVTSAQKNPTAFYLCASSIGQGDYGYTFGSGTRLTVV.

This clone was seen only a few times. This chain links TRBV4-3 with TRBJ2-7; 8 nucleotides align to TRBD1. This CDR3 has 14 amino acids. Germline CDR1 reads LGHNA; CDR2 reads YSLEER. The V and J ends lost 4 bases and 6 bases, in that order; junction bases with no gene match: 8. The CDR3 is CASSPVQGEVEQYF. CDR3 nucleotides: TGCGCCAGCAGCCCCGTACAGGGGGAGGTCGAGCAGTACTTC.

In this sample, this clone turned up once. This chain links TRBV12-5 with TRBJ2-5, with 14 positions matching TRBD2. In germline, CDR1 is LGHNT, CDR2 FRNRAP. The trim removed 4 bases at V and 7 bases at J, leaving 8 bases unmatched. The CDR3 covers 16 residues. CDR3 sequence: CASGSQTSGGARTQYF. The CDR3 DNA sequence: TGTGCTAGTGGTTCCCAGACTAGCGGGGGGGCCAGGACCCAGTACTTC.

This clone was picked up one time. The chain has TRBV14 and TRBJ2-7; 10 positions agree with TRBD2. V shed 6 bases, J shed 0 bases, and the junction held 5 bases outside the gene matches. The CDR3 totals 15 residues. The germline V gene has CDR1 SGHDN and CDR2 FVKESK. This CDR3 reads CASSPGLADSYEQYF. Here the CDR3 DNA reads TGTGCCAGCAGTCCAGGACTAGCGGACTCCTACGAGCAGTACTTC.

This chain connects TRBV7-9 to TRBJ1-2; D is perhaps TRBD1 (5 bases). This CDR3 region has 14 residues. CDR1 and CDR2 (germline): SEHNR, FQNEAQ (reference sequence). The V end lost 5 bases, the J end lost 2 bases, and 12 bases lay between the germline ends. The CDR3 DNA sequence: TGTGCCAGCAGCCCCCGGACACTAAACTATGGCTACACCTTC. Its translation is CASSPRTLNYGYTF.

The chain couples TRBV7-4 to TRBJ2-7, with D uncertain. CDR3 length: 13 residues. The germline V gene encodes CDR1 SGHVT and CDR2 SQSDAQ. Trimming pared 6 bases from V and 0 bases from J, leaving 9 bases between. The CDR3 sequence: CASRSYGSYEQYF. The CDR3 DNA reads as TGTGCCAGCAGGTCCTACGGCTCCTACGAGCAGTACTTC.

The rearrangement joins TRBV7-9 to TRBJ2-5; D possibly uses TRBD1 or TRBD2 (6 bases each). V shed 5 bases and J shed 1 base, with 20 bases lying between them. This CDR3 is 17 amino acids long. Germline CDR1 and CDR2: SEHNR and FQNEAQ (reference sequence). Here the CDR3 DNA reads TGTGCCAGCAGCCCACCTCTCTCGGGGGCCTTCCAAGAGACCCAGTACTTC. Protein: CASSPPLSGAFQETQYF.